These T cell receptor beta chains were read from a single sample in a study of T cells in Graves' hyperthyroidism and ophthalmopathy. TCRdb called the multiplex PCR reads again in MiXCR, with one record for every CDR3 protein. Of over 500,000 distinct CDR3 sequences listed, over 15% were seen once; the top ten hold 15% to 20%. The sample was blood. The receptor set was obtained from a woman under 30 with Graves' ophthalmopathy. The CDR3 runs from the conserved cysteine through the conserved F or W. D genes are given only for firm matches. Size is omitted from some rows. Given values are once, few, many or a class for expanded clones.

v_call,clone_size,j_call,d_call,cdr3_nt,cdr3_aa
TRBV7-9,few,TRBJ1-6,NA,TGTGCCAGCAGCGACTCGAGCTCCTATAATTCACCCCTCCACTTT,CASSDSSSYNSPLHF
TRBV19,few,TRBJ1-1,NA,TGTGCCAGTAGTGTATCGGCCGGGAGAGGCACTGAAGCTTTCTTT,CASSVSAGRGTEAFF
TRBV30,NA,TRBJ2-3,NA,TGTGCCTGGAGTGACACAGATACGCAGTATTTT,CAWSDTDTQYF
TRBV3-1,few,TRBJ2-7,TRBD2,TGTGCCAGCAGCCGGCCGAGGACCGGGACTAGCGGGGCCAGCTCCTACGTGCAGTACTTC,CASSRPRTGTSGASSYVQYF
TRBV20-1,NA,TRBJ1-2,NA,TGCAGTGCTAGACTCACGCGACTAGCGGGAGGGCCGACTGGCTACACCTTC,CSARLTRLAGGPTGYTF
TRBV28,many,TRBJ2-3,TRBD1,TGTGCCAGCAGTACCCGAAAACGGGACAGGGGACTCACAGATACGCAGTATTTT,CASSTRKRDRGLTDTQYF
TRBV20-1,NA,TRBJ2-1,NA,TGCAGTGCGGACCCTGGGGGATTAGCTATTGGTGAGCAGTTCTTC,CSADPGGLAIGEQFF
TRBV5-1,NA,TRBJ1-4,NA,TGCGCCAGCAGCGTCGGGACAACTAATGAAAAACTGTTTTTT,CASSVGTTNEKLFF
TRBV28,many,TRBJ2-7,TRBD2,TGTGCCAGCAGTTCGAAAGGGGACAAAAATCCGACAGTCTATAGCGGGAGTTCCTACGAGCAGTACTTC,CASSSKGDKNPTVYSGSSYEQYF
TRBV6-2/TRBV6-3,NA,TRBJ1-1,NA,TGTGCCAGCAGTTACTCGAGTGGGAAAGAAGCTTTCTTT,CASSYSSGKEAFF
TRBV6-2/TRBV6-3,many,TRBJ1-1,NA,TGTGCCAGCAGTTCGGGACGGTGGGATGCTGAAGCTTTCTTT,CASSSGRWDAEAFF
TRBV7-2,few,TRBJ1-1,NA,TGTGCCAGCTCCAAGGCGGCTGATCGTCACACTGAAGCTTTCTTT,CASSKAADRHTEAFF
TRBV30,many,TRBJ2-7,NA,TGTGCCTGGAGTGAGGGACCATCCTACGAGCAGTACTTC,CAWSEGPSYEQYF
TRBV6-1,NA,TRBJ2-2,TRBD1,TGTGCCAGCAGTCGGGGGACAGGCCTCACCGGGGAGCTGTTTTTT,CASSRGTGLTGELFF
TRBV10-2,many,TRBJ2-1,NA,TGCGCCAGCAGTGAGTCAATGGGGGTAGATGAGCAGTTCTTC,CASSESMGVDEQFF